The 22 T cell receptor beta chains below were found in one sample sequenced in a study of CD8 T cells in ankylosing spondylitis. Whole-study results and caveats: Blood from ankylosing spondylitis patients appeared to carry a characteristic eight-variant TCR beta motif.

No antigen is known for these receptors. TCRdb used MiXCR to reprocess the 5' RACE reads, holding one entry per CDR3 protein. The sample lists 300,000 to 400,000 distinct CDR3 sequences, 20% to 25% occurring once. Sequenced material: blood, either unsorted or a sorted T cell fraction (not recorded which). Receptors were obtained from a male donor with ankylosing spondylitis.

CDR3 sequence reads: CATSDRDSFTYEQYF. CDR3 in DNA: TGTGCCACCAGTGATCGGGACAGCTTTACCTACGAGCAGTACTTC. The gene calls are TRBV24-1 and TRBJ2-7; 7 positions match TRBD1. The CDR3 runs 15 residues. V lost 3 bases and J lost 2; bases outside the gene matches: 6. CDR1 KGHDR and CDR2 SFDVKD come from the germline V gene.

The chain couples TRBV20-1 to TRBJ1-2; D call uncertain. The V end was cut by 0 bases, the J end by 5 bases, with 13 bases between. The germline gives CDR1 DFQATT, CDR2 SNEGSKA (reference sequence). This CDR3 spans 14 amino acids. DNA of the CDR3: TGCAGTGCTAGAGATTTGAAGGGTTATTATGGCTACACCTTC. Encoded protein: CSARDLKGYYGYTF.

This clonotype was counted only a few times. The chain recombines TRBV18 with TRBJ2-7; D may correspond to TRBD1 or TRBD2 (5 bases each). V was cut by 3 bases and J by 0 bases, with 24 bases left in between. The CDR3 covers 19 residues. The germline V gene has CDR1 KGHSH and CDR2 LQKENI. The CDR3: CASSPISISGTGHSYEQYF. CDR3 sequence (DNA): TGTGCCAGCTCACCCATTTCAATTTCTGGGACGGGCCACTCCTACGAGCAGTACTTC.

The rearrangement links TRBV9 to TRBJ2-3, with 9 bases matching TRBD1. V was pared by 0 bases and J by 1 base, with 9 bases of the junction left unmatched. Germline lookup yields CDR1 SGDLS and CDR2 YYNGEE. CDR3 size: 18 residues. CDR3 in amino acids: CASSVGPPGQGRTDTQYF. DNA for the CDR3: TGTGCCAGCAGCGTAGGCCCCCCCGGACAGGGGCGCACAGATACGCAGTATTTT.

Only a few counts were recorded for this clonotype. The CDR3 loop reads CATSDGGDDSNQPQHF. CDR3 DNA: TGTGCCACCAGTGATGGGGGAGACGATAGCAATCAGCCCCAGCATTTT. This chain connects TRBV24-1 to TRBJ1-5; D may be TRBD1 (5 bases). The germline V gene has CDR1 KGHDR and CDR2 SFDVKD. This CDR3 has 16 residues. V was pared by 3 bases and J by 0 bases, with 11 bases between.

The chain couples TRBV7-9 to TRBJ2-7, with a possible D match to TRBD2 (5 bases). This CDR3 contains 14 residues. Trimming removed 4 bases from V and 5 bases from J, with 15 bases in between. The germline CDR1 and CDR2 sequences are SEHNR and FQNEAQ (reference sequence). The CDR3 nucleotides are TGTGCCAGCAGCTCCCGGACTCCGTCTAACGAGCAGTACTTC. Its protein is CASSSRTPSNEQYF.

This clonotype appeared many times. The rearrangement links TRBV28 to TRBJ2-7, with D perhaps TRBD1 (6 bases). This CDR3 contains 13 residues. The ends were cut back, 5 bases at V and 2 bases at J, with 10 bases in the middle. The germline gives CDR1 MDHEN, CDR2 SYDVKM. The DNA of the CDR3 is TGTGCCAGCAGTCAACAGGGTACCTACGAGCAGTACTTC. Residues: CASSQQGTYEQYF.

This clonotype was seen many times. The chain uses TRBV15 and TRBJ2-1; TRBD2 aligns across 12 bases. CDR1 and CDR2 (germline): LNHNV, YYDKDF (reference sequence). This CDR3 region has 16 residues. Trimming removed 5 bases from V and 9 bases from J; junction bases left unmatched: 11. The CDR3 region is CATSGRLAGVSSEQFF. The DNA for the CDR3 is TGTGCCACCAGCGGTCGACTAGCGGGAGTGTCGAGTGAGCAGTTCTTC.

The J gene is TRBJ1-1, the V gene TRBV27; D is unresolved. The CDR3 is made up of 13 amino acids. The V and J ends lost 4 bases and 3 bases respectively, with 9 bases between them. Germline CDR1 is MNHEY and CDR2 is SMNVEV (reference sequence). CDR3 residues: CASSWGEDTEAFF. DNA of the CDR3: TGTGCCAGCAGTTGGGGTGAGGACACTGAAGCTTTCTTT.

V gene TRBV3-1 combines with J gene TRBJ2-7; perhaps TRBD2 as D (6 bases). CDR1 and CDR2 from the germline V gene are LGHDT and YNNKEL (reference sequence). Between the trimmed V and J ends, which lost 1 base and 1 base, there was a span of 8 bases. The CDR3 extends over 14 amino acids. The CDR3 protein is CASSQVGTSYEQYF. The CDR3 DNA reads TGTGCCAGCAGCCAAGTGGGGACTTCCTACGAGCAGTACTTC.

This clonotype was seen a single time. This chain connects TRBV7-2 to TRBJ2-1, with TRBD2 identical over 9 bases. The germline V gene encodes CDR1 SGHTA and CDR2 FQGNSA. CDR3 length: 16 residues. V lost 4 bases, J lost 4 bases, and 8 bases stayed unmatched. The CDR3 reads CASSSTSGRFYNEQFF. The CDR3 region has the DNA TGTGCCAGCAGCTCGACTAGCGGAAGGTTTTACAATGAGCAGTTCTTC.

This clonotype was observed a handful of times. The V gene is TRBV12-3 or TRBV12-4, the J gene TRBJ1-3, with a weak D call TRBD1 (6 bases). CDR3 length: 13 residues. The V gene lost 3 bases and the J gene lost 7 bases, with 10 bases spanning the gap. CDR3 DNA sequence: TGTGCCAGCAGTTTCAATCAGGGGAACACCATATATTTT. Protein product: CASSFNQGNTIYF.

The chain has TRBV7-9 and TRBJ2-3; D may be TRBD2 (6 bases). This CDR3 is built from 14 residues. Germline values: CDR1 SEHNR, CDR2 FQNEAQ (reference sequence). Trimming pared 5 bases from V and 1 base from J, leaving 10 bases between. The CDR3 DNA reads as TGTGCCAGCAGCGAAGGGACTCGCACAGATACGCAGTATTTT. Translation gives CASSEGTRTDTQYF.

This clonotype was recorded at least ten times. The genes are TRBV15 and TRBJ2-7, with TRBD1 identical over 9 bases. Germline V CDR1 and CDR2: LNHNV, YYDKDF (reference sequence). With V trimmed by 2 bases and J by 4 bases, 6 bases remained unmatched. This CDR3 spans 15 amino acids. The CDR3 here is CATSRSPGTGYEQYF. The CDR3 DNA reads as TGTGCCACCAGCAGATCTCCCGGGACAGGGTACGAGCAGTACTTC.

In this sample, this clonotype turned up a few times. This rearrangement joins TRBV5-6 to TRBJ2-7; D possibly matches TRBD1 or TRBD2 (5 bases each). CDR3 length: 11 amino acids. Germline assignment: CDR1 SGHDT and CDR2 YYEEEE. V lost 5 bases to trimming and J lost 7 bases, with 10 bases between them. In nucleotides, the CDR3 is TGTGCCAGCAGGGGGTGGGGGGAGCAGTACTTC. Protein product: CASRGWGEQYF.

This chain connects TRBV3-1 to TRBJ2-1; 9 bases are a match to TRBD2. V was clipped by 5 bases and J by 9 bases; unmatched bases: 11. The CDR3 length is 15 residues. Per germline, CDR1 LGHDT and CDR2 YNNKEL (reference sequence). The CDR3 nucleotides read TGTGCCAGCAGCTTTCAAGGGCTAGCGGGATCTGAGCAGTTCTTC. This codes for CASSFQGLAGSEQFF.

This clonotype has just a few counts. The rearrangement links TRBV4-2 to TRBJ1-2; D call uncertain. This CDR3 spans 14 amino acids. Per germline, CDR1 LGHNA and CDR2 YNFKEQ. V was trimmed by 0 bases and J by 7 bases, leaving 12 bases between them. The CDR3 bases are TGTGCCAGCAGCCAAGATTTGGCTGATTCTGGCTACACCTTC. Encoded protein: CASSQDLADSGYTF.

V is TRBV20-1 and J is TRBJ2-7; 9 bases fit TRBD2. Germline CDR1 and CDR2: DFQATT and SNEGSKA (reference sequence). J lost 6 bases, V lost 0 bases, and 6 bases had no gene match. This CDR3 is built from 14 residues. CDR3 loop: CSAREGGGGSEQYF. CDR3 sequence (DNA): TGCAGTGCTAGAGAAGGCGGGGGGGGGTCCGAGCAGTACTTC.

The J gene is TRBJ2-7, the V gene TRBV10-3; D is uncertain. Germline lookup yields CDR1 ENHRY and CDR2 SYGVKD. The ends were cut back, 5 bases at V and 0 bases at J, with 14 bases in the middle. The CDR3 has 15 amino acids. The CDR3 nucleotides are TGTGCCATCAGTTACCAGAGGCCGCCCTCCTACGAGCAGTACTTC. It specifies CAISYQRPPSYEQYF.

On this clonotype: The germline gene is not matched at one end of the junction; a read error may be the cause. The chain has TRBV7-8 and TRBJ2-5; 9 nucleotides line up with TRBD2. The CDR3 has 14 residues. Per the germline V gene, CDR1 is SGHVS and CDR2 is FQNEAQ. The CDR3 nucleotides are TGTGCCAGCAGCTTGGGGACTAGCTCAGAGACCCAGCACTTC. Residues: CASSLGTSSETQHF.

This clonotype has a handful of counts. The chain links TRBV7-6 to TRBJ2-7, with a tentative D call TRBD2 (5 bases). Germline V lookup: CDR1 SGHVS, CDR2 FNYEAQ. CDR3 length: 14 amino acids. The V end lost 3 bases, the J end lost 5 bases, and 14 bases lay between the germline ends. The CDR3 region has the DNA TGTGCCAGCAGCTTGGGTGGGAGCTGGAACGAGCAGTACTTC. Its protein product is CASSLGGSWNEQYF.

The table lists this clonotype with a few counts. The rearrangement joins TRBV28 to TRBJ2-1, with 7 bases fitting TRBD1. The junction had 3 bases not matched to a gene; V was cut back by 3 bases and J by 7 bases. CDR3 length: 13 amino acids. From germline, CDR1 is MDHEN and CDR2 SYDVKM. In DNA form, the CDR3 reads TGTGCCAGCAGTTTCACGACAGGGAATGAGCAGTTCTTC. Residues: CASSFTTGNEQFF.